This TCR beta chain came from a study of blood T cell repertoires in COVID-19. Profiled with immunoSEQ multiplex PCR; TCRdb holds only in-frame clones, not every one. The sample has about 300,000 clones; 85% to 90% are singletons. Either two negative PCRs, clearance, or symptom resolution qualified Cohort 3 donors as recovered. CDR1 MNHEY and CDR2 SVGEGT come from the germline V gene. Losses at the gene ends were 2 bases for V and 15 bases for J; bases not matched to a gene: 9. CDR3 length: 13 amino acids. The TCR sequence derives from a man between 25 and 39 years old who had recovered from COVID-19. Sequenced: PBMCs or T cells enriched from blood (not recorded which). This chain links TRBV6-2 or TRBV6-3 with TRBJ2-1, with 8 bases fitting TRBD1. CDR3 in DNA: TGTGCCAGCAGTTACCACAACGACAGGGGAGCGTTCTTC. It is translated as CASSYHNDRGAFF.